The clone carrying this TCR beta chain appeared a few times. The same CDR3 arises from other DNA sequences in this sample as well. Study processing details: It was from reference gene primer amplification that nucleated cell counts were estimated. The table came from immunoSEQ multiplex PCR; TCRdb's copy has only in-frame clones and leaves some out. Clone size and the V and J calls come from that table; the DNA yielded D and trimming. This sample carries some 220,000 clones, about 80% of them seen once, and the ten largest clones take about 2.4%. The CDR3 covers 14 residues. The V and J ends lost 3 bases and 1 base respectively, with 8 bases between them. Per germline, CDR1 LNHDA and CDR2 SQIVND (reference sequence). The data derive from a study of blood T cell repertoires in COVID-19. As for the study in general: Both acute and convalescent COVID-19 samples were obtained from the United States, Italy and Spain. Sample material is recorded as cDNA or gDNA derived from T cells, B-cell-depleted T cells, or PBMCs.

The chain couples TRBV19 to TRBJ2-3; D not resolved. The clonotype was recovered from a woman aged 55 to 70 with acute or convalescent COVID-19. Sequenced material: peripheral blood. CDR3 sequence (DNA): TGTGCCAGTAGTATCTACCCCGGCACAGATACGCAGTATTTT. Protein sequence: CASSIYPGTDTQYF.